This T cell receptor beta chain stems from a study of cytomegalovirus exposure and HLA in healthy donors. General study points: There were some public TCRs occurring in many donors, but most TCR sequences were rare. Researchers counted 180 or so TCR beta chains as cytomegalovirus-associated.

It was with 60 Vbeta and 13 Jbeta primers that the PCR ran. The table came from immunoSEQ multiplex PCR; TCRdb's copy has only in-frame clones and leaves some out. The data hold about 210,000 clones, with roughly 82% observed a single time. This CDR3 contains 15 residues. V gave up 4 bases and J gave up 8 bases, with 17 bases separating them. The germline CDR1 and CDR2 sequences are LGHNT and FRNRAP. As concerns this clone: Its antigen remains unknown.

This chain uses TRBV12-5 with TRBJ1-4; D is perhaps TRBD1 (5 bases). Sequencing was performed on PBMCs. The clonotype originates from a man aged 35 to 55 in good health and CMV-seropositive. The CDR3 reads CASGSRAGREEKLFF. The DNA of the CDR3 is TGTGCTAGTGGTTCCCGAGCGGGACGGGAAGAAAAACTGTTTTTT.